A single sample is the source of the 18 T cell receptor beta chains below, sequenced in a study of cytomegalovirus exposure and HLA in healthy donors. PCR involved 60 Vbeta and 13 Jbeta primers. Clones were sequenced by immunoSEQ multiplex PCR, and TCRdb holds only the in-frame ones, with some missing. The sample yields 150,000 to 200,000 clones, 60% to 80% seen once. Sequences were obtained from PBMCs. All receptors derive from a man younger than 30 in good health and CMV-seropositive.

V and J are TRBV29-1 and TRBJ2-3; D gene ambiguous. This CDR3 spans 12 amino acids. V was cut by 6 bases and J by 1 base, with 8 bases left in between. Germline loops: CDR1 SQVTM, CDR2 ANQGSEA. CDR3 residues: CSVGLGTDTQYF. For the CDR3, the DNA is TGCAGCGTCGGTCTCGGCACAGATACGCAGTATTTT.

This chain joins TRBV10-3 and TRBJ2-7; 12 nucleotides match TRBD1. This CDR3 is 14 amino acids long. V shed 9 bases and J 5 bases; nucleotides not matched to a gene: 8. Germline CDR1 and CDR2: ENHRY and SYGVKD. CDR3 nucleotide sequence: TGTGCCATGCGATCCGGGACAGGGGGCGACGAGCAGTACTTC. Its translation is CAMRSGTGGDEQYF.

This clone was recorded a few times. The chain combines TRBV4-1 with TRBJ2-3; 11 bases are a match to TRBD2. This CDR3 comprises 16 residues. J lost 4 bases, V lost 1 base, and 4 bases had no gene match. Germline V CDR1 and CDR2: MGHRA, YSYEKL. The DNA for the CDR3 is TGCGCCAGCAGCCAAGTAGCGGGAGGGCCGCCAGATACGCAGTATTTT. The encoded protein is CASSQVAGGPPDTQYF.

The chain employs TRBV5-1 and TRBJ2-3; TRBD2 matches at 7 bases. After removal of 3 bases from V and 0 bases from J, the junction contained 4 bases not matched to a gene. Germline CDR1 and CDR2: SGHRS and YFSETQ. The CDR3 totals 15 residues. The CDR3 is CASSWNSGSTDTQYF. The CDR3 DNA reads TGCGCCAGCAGCTGGAATAGCGGGAGCACAGATACGCAGTATTTT.

The DNA of the CDR3 is TGCGCCAGCAGCTTGGGCAGCGGGGGGACTGGCAATGAGCAGTTCTTC. Translating gives CASSLGSGGTGNEQFF. The V and J genes are TRBV5-1 and TRBJ2-1; TRBD2 aligns across 9 bases. The CDR3 is 16 residues long. In germline, CDR1 is SGHRS, CDR2 YFSETQ. V dropped 0 bases and J dropped 6; count of bases not matched to a gene: 7.

The chain uses TRBV5-1 and TRBJ2-4; D unresolved. Looked up from germline, CDR1 is SGHRS and CDR2 is YFSETQ. V lost 3 bases and J 2 bases, leaving 9 bases between the germline ends. CDR3 length: 14 residues. The DNA for the CDR3 is TGCGCCAGCAGCTCAGGCCCCACCAAAAACATTCAGTACTTC. It codes for CASSSGPTKNIQYF.

This chain joins TRBV7-3 and TRBJ1-6; D is undetermined. V was pared by 6 bases and J by 8 bases, with 14 bases between. This CDR3 has 14 residues. In germline, CDR1 is SGHTA, CDR2 FQGTGA. In DNA, the CDR3 is TGTGCCAGCAGTTCGGAGGGTAGGGATTCACCCCTCCACTTT. Translated: CASSSEGRDSPLHF.

The J gene is TRBJ2-1, the V gene TRBV5-1; no firm D call. Trimming took off 1 base at V and 0 bases at J, with 8 bases between the two ends. The CDR3 is made up of 15 amino acids. Per germline, CDR1 SGHRS and CDR2 YFSETQ. Here the CDR3 DNA reads TGCGCCAGCAGCTTGACAGATAGCTCCTACAATGAGCAGTTCTTC. This translates into CASSLTDSSYNEQFF.

This chain links TRBV7-3 with TRBJ2-2, with 7 positions matching TRBD2. The V gene's germline CDR1 is SGHTA and CDR2 FQGTGA. J was trimmed by 5 bases and V by 1 base; bases with no gene match: 7. The CDR3 extends over 16 amino acids. The DNA of the CDR3 is TGTGCCAGCAGCTTAATGCCAGCGGGGATTACCGGGGAGCTGTTTTTT. It encodes CASSLMPAGITGELFF.

The rearrangement links TRBV6-4 to TRBJ2-5; D is unclear. This CDR3 spans 15 amino acids. Trimming shortened V by 0 bases and J by 2 bases, and 10 bases separated the two germline ends. The germline CDR1 and CDR2 sequences are MRHNA and SNTAGT. The CDR3 DNA sequence: TGTGCCAGCAGTGACTCAACATCGGGTCAAGAGACCCAGTACTTC. Encoded protein: CASSDSTSGQETQYF.

The chain recombines TRBV7-2 with TRBJ2-5; tentative D call: TRBD1 (5 bases). Germline V gene lookup returns CDR1 SGHTA and CDR2 FQGNSA. CDR3 size: 14 residues. Deletions cut 1 base from V and 5 bases from J, with 11 bases between. The CDR3 sequence: CASSLDPGPETQYF. CDR3 nucleotide sequence: TGTGCCAGCAGCTTAGACCCAGGGCCGGAGACCCAGTACTTC.

The chain employs TRBV19 and TRBJ2-7; weak D call: TRBD2 (5 bases). Germline V lookup: CDR1 LNHDA, CDR2 SQIVND (reference sequence). This CDR3 is 16 amino acids long. The germline V and J ends were trimmed by 3 bases and 3 bases, with 18 bases remaining between them. CDR3 DNA: TGTGCCAGTAGTATCGCCCCCCGGACTGGAGACTACGAGCAGTACTTC. It yields the protein CASSIAPRTGDYEQYF.

V usage is TRBV27 and J usage is TRBJ1-4; D not resolved. This CDR3 is built from 15 residues. The germline V and J ends were trimmed by 6 bases and 8 bases, with 19 bases remaining between them. Germline loops: CDR1 MNHEY, CDR2 SMNVEV (reference sequence). CDR3 sequence (DNA): TGTGCCAGCAGCTCCGGGTCCAGAGCTGGCGAAAAACTGTTTTTT. Residues: CASSSGSRAGEKLFF.

CDR3 in amino acids: CASSYNSVRSGNTIYF. The CDR3 DNA is TGTGCCAGCAGTTATAATAGTGTCCGCTCTGGAAACACCATATATTTT. The chain recombines TRBV6-5 with TRBJ1-3; D unclear. From germline, CDR1 is MNHEY and CDR2 SVGAGI. V was clipped by 3 bases and J by 0 bases, with 12 bases between them. The CDR3 has 16 residues.

CDR3 residues: CASSERSMNYGYTF. CDR3 bases: TGCGCCAGCAGTGAACGCAGTATGAACTATGGCTACACCTTC. The rearrangement joins TRBV10-2 to TRBJ1-2, with D unresolved. Per the germline V gene, CDR1 is WSHSY and CDR2 is SAAADI. CDR3 length: 14 residues. V gave up 3 bases and J gave up 2 bases, with 10 bases separating them.

The chain links TRBV19 to TRBJ2-2, with 9 bases that match TRBD1. With 3 bases clipped from V and 6 bases from J, the junction kept 5 bases outside the gene matches. The CDR3 has 15 residues. Germline CDR1 reads LNHDA; CDR2 reads SQIVND (reference sequence). CDR3 amino acids: CASSISRDRAGELFF. CDR3 nucleotide sequence: TGTGCCAGTAGTATTAGTCGGGACAGGGCCGGGGAGCTGTTTTTT.

This clone was recorded once. V and J are TRBV9 and TRBJ2-3; possible D gene TRBD1, 7 bases. Germline V gives CDR1 SGDLS, CDR2 YYNGEE. CDR3 length: 17 residues. Trimming shortened V by 7 bases and J by 0 bases, and 21 bases separated the two germline ends. CDR3 amino acids: CASGLERGDSSTDTQYF. The CDR3, as DNA: TGTGCCAGCGGCCTGGAAAGGGGGGACAGTAGCACAGATACGCAGTATTTT.

V usage is TRBV5-1 and J usage is TRBJ2-7, with D perhaps TRBD1 (5 bases). Germline CDR1 reads SGHRS; CDR2 reads YFSETQ. The CDR3 is made up of 11 amino acids. With 2 bases removed from V and 9 bases from J, the gap between germline ends came to 9 bases. CDR3 nucleotides: TGCGCCAGCAGCTTAGGGGTAGGGCAGTACTTC. As protein: CASSLGVGQYF.